One sample yielded the 31 T cell receptor beta chains listed below, sequenced in a study of OX40 agonist ivuxolimab in advanced cancers. Profiling relied on immunoSEQ multiplex PCR, and the TCRdb table lists in-frame clones only, not all of them. The sample consists of about 110,000 clones, approximately 90% of them appearing once. Sequenced here: CD4+ or CD8+ T cells sorted from blood, sampled in a trial of the OX40 agonist ivuxolimab. All receptors come from an adult with an advanced solid tumor such as melanoma, head and neck, liver or kidney cancer.

This clone was observed a few times. This chain joins TRBV9 and TRBJ2-1, with TRBD2 as a possible D gene (7 bases). CDR1 and CDR2 (germline): SGDLS, YYNGEE. V lost 4 bases, J lost 8 bases, and 16 bases lay in between. This CDR3 has 14 amino acids. Here the CDR3 DNA reads TGTGCCAGCAGCTCAAGACTAGCAGGGGATGAGCAGTTCTTC. Its translation is CASSSRLAGDEQFF.

This chain joins TRBV2 and TRBJ2-2; D unresolved. This CDR3 is 14 amino acids long. Germline V lookup: CDR1 SNHLY, CDR2 FYNNEI. The V and J ends lost 1 base and 4 bases respectively, with 7 bases between them. In DNA, the CDR3 is TGTGCCAGCAGTGAAGGACCGACCACCGGGGAGCTGTTTTTT. It specifies CASSEGPTTGELFF.

V usage is TRBV5-1 and J usage is TRBJ2-2; D remains ambiguous. CDR1 and CDR2 (germline): SGHRS, YFSETQ. This CDR3 is 15 amino acids long. Trimming left V 0 bases short and J 0 bases short, with 6 bases between. The CDR3 region is CASSLAPPNTGELFF. The CDR3 nucleotides read TGCGCCAGCAGCTTGGCCCCCCCGAACACCGGGGAGCTGTTTTTT.

The CDR3 DNA follows: TGTGCCAGCAGACCCGGTGGGGAAGGTAGAAAACTGTTTTTT. Translating gives CASRPGGEGRKLFF. V gene TRBV14 combines with J gene TRBJ1-4; unclear D gene. Germline-derived CDR1 and CDR2 are SGHDN and FVKESK. The CDR3 sequence is 14 residues long. Trimming left V 6 bases short and J 10 bases short, with 18 bases between.

This chain connects TRBV9 to TRBJ2-7, with a weak D call TRBD2 (7 bases). Germline CDR1 reads SGDLS; CDR2 reads YYNGEE. V shed 2 bases and J shed 7 bases, with 16 bases lying between them. The CDR3 runs 14 residues. The CDR3 nucleotides are TGTGCCAGCAGCGTCCACTCAGAGGGGGGGGAGCAGTACTTC. This sequence encodes CASSVHSEGGEQYF. Based on the CDR3 plus reference TRBV9 and TRBJ2-7, the full variable domain is DSGVTQTPKHLITATGQRVTLRCSPRSGDLSVYWYQQSLDQGLQFLIQYYNGEERAKGNILERFSAQQFPDLHSELNLSSLELGDSALYFCASSVHSEGGEQYFGPGTRLTVT.

The J gene is TRBJ2-5, the V gene TRBV11-1; 8 bases match TRBD2. Germline-derived CDR1 and CDR2 are SGHAT and FQDESV (reference sequence). The V segment lost 5 bases and the J segment 4 bases; nucleotides outside the gene matches: 18. There are 18 residues in the CDR3. The CDR3 is CASSHGRRSGRRGETQYF. The DNA for the CDR3 is TGTGCCAGCAGCCATGGGCGGCGGAGCGGGAGACGGGGAGAGACCCAGTACTTC.

J is TRBJ2-7 and V is TRBV19; 9 bases map to TRBD2. With 6 bases clipped from V and 2 bases from J, the junction kept 5 bases outside the gene matches. Germline CDR1 LNHDA, CDR2 SQIVND (reference sequence). This CDR3 spans 14 amino acids. CDR3 nucleotides: TGTGCCAGTAGGGCAGCGGGAGGAACCTACGAGCAGTACTTC. Its protein is CASRAAGGTYEQYF. The full variable domain, its missing parts supplied by reference TRBV19 and TRBJ2-7, is DGGITQSPKYLFRKEGQNVTLSCEQNLNHDAMYWYRQDPGQGLRLIYYSQIVNDFQKGDIAEGYSVSREKKESFPLTVTSAQKNPTAFYLCASRAAGGTYEQYFGPGTRLTVT.

The genes are TRBV7-3 and TRBJ2-4; no clear D gene. V dropped 0 bases and J dropped 7 bases, with 7 bases sitting between them. CDR3 size: 13 residues. Germline V lookup: CDR1 SGHTA, CDR2 FQGTGA. The CDR3: CASSLTSGNIQYF. CDR3 nucleotide sequence: TGTGCCAGCAGCTTAACTTCTGGGAACATTCAGTACTTC.

The genes are TRBV10-3 and TRBJ1-5; the D is unclear. The CDR3 covers 13 residues. Trimming stripped 6 bases from V and 3 bases from J, with 9 bases between. CDR1 is ENHRY, CDR2 SYGVKD, per germline. CDR3: CAISTWSNQPQHF. Here the CDR3 DNA reads TGTGCCATCAGCACTTGGTCCAATCAGCCCCAGCATTTT.

The chain carries TRBV7-9 and TRBJ2-5, with TRBD2 matching over 8 bases. The CDR3 has 17 amino acids. V shed 3 bases and J 5 bases; nucleotides not matched to a gene: 14. Germline V gene data show CDR1 as SEHNR and CDR2 as FQNEAQ (reference sequence). This CDR3 is CASSLGPSGRPTETQYF. CDR3 DNA sequence: TGTGCCAGCAGCTTGGGGCCCAGCGGGAGACCCACGGAGACCCAGTACTTC.

The rearrangement uses TRBV18 and TRBJ2-5; D ambiguous. The germline V and J ends were trimmed by 3 bases and 0 bases, with 5 bases remaining between them. From germline, CDR1 is KGHSH and CDR2 LQKENI. The CDR3 consists of 13 residues. The CDR3 coding sequence is TGTGCCAGCTCACCTAGAAACCAAGAGACCCAGTACTTC. Translating gives CASSPRNQETQYF. The whole variable domain, filled in from reference TRBV18 and TRBJ2-5, reads NAGVMQNPRHLVRRRGQEARLRCSPMKGHSHVYWYRQLPEEGLKFMVYLQKENIIDESGMPKERFSAEFPKEGPSILRIQQVVRGDSAAYFCASSPRNQETQYFGPGTRLLVL.

This clone was counted between two and nine times. The CDR3 here is CASSLGALYEQYF. The CDR3 DNA is TGTGCCAGCAGCTTGGGGGCACTATACGAGCAGTACTTC. The chain joins TRBV5-6 to TRBJ2-7; unclear D gene. CDR3 size: 13 residues. Trimming removed 0 bases at V and 4 bases at J, with 8 bases between. In germline, CDR1 is SGHDT, CDR2 YYEEEE.

This clone was seen once. The gene calls are TRBV2 and TRBJ2-5; 8 nucleotides agree with TRBD2. V dropped 8 bases and J dropped 4; count of bases not matched to a gene: 9. CDR3 length: 14 amino acids. Per germline, CDR1 SNHLY and CDR2 FYNNEI. The CDR3 coding sequence is TGTGCCAGCGCGTCCGGGGGGGCGGGAGAGACCCAGTACTTC. Protein product: CASASGGAGETQYF.

J is TRBJ2-7 and V is TRBV7-8, with a possible D match to TRBD2 (6 bases). CDR3 length: 15 amino acids. Deletions cut 6 bases from V and 7 bases from J, with 22 bases between. The germline V gene has CDR1 SGHVS and CDR2 FQNEAQ. The DNA of the CDR3 is TGTGCCAGCAGTTATACGAGCAGGGACGGGGGAGAGCAGTACTTC. Translated, it gives CASSYTSRDGGEQYF.

The gene calls are TRBV13 and TRBJ2-3, with D maybe TRBD2 (8 bases). The V gene's germline CDR1 is PRHDT and CDR2 FYEKMQ (reference sequence). The CDR3 runs to 17 residues. V lost 5 bases to trimming and J lost 5 bases, with 23 bases between them. The CDR3 region has the DNA TGTGCCAGCAGCGCCCAGGGGGGACTAGGAGGTGGAGATACGCAGTATTTT. Its translation is CASSAQGGLGGGDTQYF.

The rearrangement links TRBV7-9 to TRBJ1-1; D is perhaps TRBD1 (6 bases). Deletions cut 0 bases from V and 1 base from J, with 9 bases between. The CDR3 loop spans 15 amino acids. In germline, CDR1 is SEHNR, CDR2 FQNEAQ (reference sequence). This chain's CDR3 is CASSLAGGPNTEAFF. DNA of the CDR3: TGTGCCAGCAGCTTAGCTGGGGGCCCGAACACTGAAGCTTTCTTT.

The J gene is TRBJ2-3, the V gene TRBV30; a weak D match, TRBD2 (6 bases). V lost 4 bases and J 0 bases, leaving 14 bases between the germline ends. Germline CDR1 reads GTSNPN; CDR2 reads SVGIG (reference sequence). The CDR3 spans 15 residues. The CDR3 DNA is TGTGCCTGGAATATAGCGGCAGCTAGCACAGATACGCAGTATTTT. Amino acids: CAWNIAAASTDTQYF.

The CDR3 DNA follows: TGTGCCAGCAGGGGATCGGGCCCGGAAGCTTTCTTT. Residues: CASRGSGPEAFF. This chain links TRBV27 with TRBJ1-1; D unclear. Germline assignment: CDR1 MNHEY and CDR2 SMNVEV (reference sequence). The CDR3 has 12 residues. Trimming pared 6 bases from V and 8 bases from J, leaving 13 bases between.

The V gene is TRBV6-5, the J gene TRBJ1-3; D unresolved. This CDR3 has 15 residues. The germline gives CDR1 MNHEY, CDR2 SVGAGI. V gave up 2 bases and J gave up 4 bases, with 12 bases separating them. The DNA for the CDR3 is TGTGCCAGCAGTTACGGTTGGCCAGACGGAAACACCATATATTTT. Protein product: CASSYGWPDGNTIYF.

This clone was counted once. The chain links TRBV5-6 to TRBJ1-2, with D possibly TRBD1 on 5 matching bases. Trimming pared 3 bases from V and 4 bases from J, leaving 16 bases between. Per the germline V gene, CDR1 is SGHDT and CDR2 is YYEEEE. This CDR3 region has 15 residues. The CDR3 region has the DNA TGTGCCAGCAGCTCCCGGACCCTGAGGGGCTATGGCTACACCTTC. Its protein is CASSSRTLRGYGYTF.

This rearrangement joins TRBV7-3 to TRBJ1-2; D might be TRBD1 (5 bases). CDR3 size: 13 residues. V was trimmed by 0 bases and J by 8 bases, leaving 10 bases between them. Germline assignment: CDR1 SGHTA and CDR2 FQGTGA. CDR3 sequence reads: CASSLTGPVGYTF. The CDR3 nucleotides are TGTGCCAGCAGCTTAACGGGGCCGGTCGGCTACACCTTC. Filled out from reference TRBV7-3 and TRBJ1-2, the complete variable domain reads GAGVSQTPSNKVTEKGKYVELRCDPISGHTALYWYRQSLGQGPEFLIYFQGTGAADDSGLPNDRFFAVRPEGSVSTLKIQRTERGDSAVYLCASSLTGPVGYTFGSGTRLTVV.

This clone was counted a few times. The chain links TRBV30 to TRBJ1-5; tentative D call: TRBD1 (6 bases). This CDR3 is 14 amino acids long. V was shortened by 0 bases and J by 4 bases, with 10 bases between the two germline ends. CDR1 is GTSNPN and CDR2 is SVGIG in the germline V gene (reference sequence). CDR3 DNA sequence: TGTGCCTGGAGTGTAGGGCAGGGGAATCAGCCCCAGCATTTT. This codes for CAWSVGQGNQPQHF.

This chain uses TRBV10-1 with TRBJ2-6, with D unclear. The V gene's germline CDR1 is WNHNN and CDR2 SYGVQD (reference sequence). V lost 4 bases to trimming and J lost 1 base, with 8 bases between them. This CDR3 spans 15 amino acids. The CDR3 DNA is TGCGCCAGCAGTGGGGGTACGTCTGGGGCCAACGTCCTGACTTTC. Protein sequence: CASSGGTSGANVLTF.

This chain links TRBV7-3 with TRBJ2-2; tentatively, D is TRBD1 (6 bases). The CDR3 totals 15 residues. Per the germline V gene, CDR1 is SGHTA and CDR2 is FQGTGA. Trimming shortened V by 5 bases and J by 0 bases, and 10 bases separated the two germline ends. In DNA form, the CDR3 reads TGTGCCAGCAGCCAGGACAGTTCGAACACCGGGGAGCTGTTTTTT. It codes for CASSQDSSNTGELFF.

V usage is TRBV11-2 and J usage is TRBJ1-3; D may be TRBD1 (6 bases). The CDR3 loop spans 15 amino acids. With 1 base removed from V and 4 bases from J, the gap between germline ends came to 11 bases. In germline, CDR1 is SGHAT, CDR2 FQNNGV. CDR3 loop: CASSLVAGVGNTIYF. For the CDR3, the DNA is TGTGCCAGCAGCTTAGTCGCAGGGGTGGGAAACACCATATATTTT. Supplemented by reference TRBV11-2 and TRBJ1-3, the full variable domain reads EAGVAQSPRYKIIEKRQSVAFWCNPISGHATLYWYQQILGQGPKLLIQFQNNGVVDDSQLPKDRFSAERLKGVDSTLKIQPAKLEDSAVYLCASSLVAGVGNTIYFGEGSWLTVV.

The V gene is TRBV19, the J gene TRBJ1-5; D gene unclear. V lost 5 bases and J 2 bases, leaving 16 bases between the germline ends. Per the germline V gene, CDR1 is LNHDA and CDR2 is SQIVND (reference sequence). The length of the CDR3 is 16 residues. CDR3 sequence reads: CASSSFSGSGNQPQHF. In DNA form, the CDR3 reads TGTGCCAGTAGTTCTTTCTCTGGCTCGGGCAATCAGCCCCAGCATTTT.

This rearrangement joins TRBV11-3 to TRBJ1-1, with D unresolved. This CDR3 is built from 14 residues. Germline CDR1 is SGHNT and CDR2 is YENEEA. The V gene lost 1 base and the J gene lost 1 base, with 7 bases spanning the gap. DNA of the CDR3: TGTGCCAGCAGCTTAGGTGGGGAGAACACTGAAGCTTTCTTT. It is translated as CASSLGGENTEAFF.

The V call is TRBV23-1, the J call TRBJ1-3; D call uncertain. Being an ORF, TRBV23-1 has a function that is uncertain. The CDR3 covers 18 residues. V lost 7 bases and J lost 4, with 26 bases in between. CDR3: CASKGLGNKVGYGNTIYF. The CDR3 nucleotides are TGCGCCAGCAAAGGGTTGGGAAACAAGGTGGGGTACGGAAACACCATATATTTT.

This rearrangement joins TRBV19 to TRBJ1-1, with TRBD1 matching 8 bases. In germline, CDR1 is LNHDA, CDR2 SQIVND (reference sequence). The CDR3 extends over 18 amino acids. The trim removed 5 bases at V and 0 bases at J, leaving 14 bases unmatched. CDR3 coding DNA: TGTGCCAGTAGTCCATTGGGTCGGGACAGGAGACTGAACACTGAAGCTTTCTTT. This encodes CASSPLGRDRRLNTEAFF.

The genes are TRBV11-2 and TRBJ2-1; 9 positions agree with TRBD2. The V gene end was trimmed by 5 bases and the J gene end by 2 bases; junction bases not matched to a gene: 7. CDR3 length equals 16 residues. Germline lookup yields CDR1 SGHAT and CDR2 FQNNGV. Here the CDR3 reads CASSPILAGTYNEQFF. The CDR3 DNA reads as TGTGCCAGCAGCCCCATTCTAGCGGGAACCTACAATGAGCAGTTCTTC. Together with reference TRBV11-2 and TRBJ2-1, the CDR3 gives the full variable domain: EAGVAQSPRYKIIEKRQSVAFWCNPISGHATLYWYQQILGQGPKLLIQFQNNGVVDDSQLPKDRFSAERLKGVDSTLKIQPAKLEDSAVYLCASSPILAGTYNEQFFGPGTRLTVL.

The gene calls are TRBV19 and TRBJ1-2; no clear D. Trimming removed 5 bases at V and 3 bases at J, with 13 bases between. Germline V gene sequence: CDR1 LNHDA, CDR2 SQIVND (reference sequence). The CDR3 extends over 14 amino acids. CDR3: CASSESRVHYGYTF. As DNA, the CDR3 is TGTGCCAGTAGTGAGTCGAGGGTGCACTATGGCTACACCTTC.